These T cell receptor beta chains were read from a single sample in a study of CD4 T cells in relation to SARS-CoV-2 and coronaviruses. Antigens for these TCRs are unknown. Some clones are missing from TCRdb's copy, which holds only in-frame ones; the method was immunoSEQ multiplex PCR. The sample carries around 23,000 clones, 73% recorded once. Sequencing used CD4+ T cells from PBMCs, cultured in vitro. These receptors were collected from a human donor in good health. Each CDR3 is given with its conserved first and last residue. The D gene is left open where the match is weak. Some rows mark clone size as missing; the rest say once, few, many or name a class of expanded clone.

j_call: TRBJ2-2; v_call: TRBV30; d_call: -; clone_size: -; cdr3_aa: CAWSVQGNTGELFF; cdr3_nt: TGTGCCTGGAGTGTACAGGGGAACACCGGGGAGCTGTTTTTT
j_call: TRBJ2-7; v_call: TRBV4-1; d_call: -; clone_size: -; cdr3_aa: CASSQEQVSYEQYF; cdr3_nt: TGCGCCAGCAGCCAAGAACAGGTTTCGTACGAGCAGTACTTC
j_call: TRBJ1-2; v_call: TRBV5-1; d_call: -; clone_size: -; cdr3_aa: CASSLGGDDGYTF; cdr3_nt: TGCGCCAGCAGCTTGGGGGGGGACGATGGCTACACCTTC
j_call: TRBJ2-3; v_call: TRBV3-1/TRBV3-2; d_call: -; clone_size: -; cdr3_aa: CASSHLRDTQYF; cdr3_nt: TGTGCCAGCAGCCATTTAAGAGATACGCAGTATTTT
j_call: TRBJ2-1; v_call: TRBV15; d_call: -; clone_size: large; cdr3_aa: CATSRGQGRGNEQFF; cdr3_nt: TGTGCCACCAGCAGAGGACAGGGGAGGGGCAATGAGCAGTTCTTC
j_call: TRBJ2-7; v_call: TRBV7-3; d_call: -; clone_size: -; cdr3_aa: CASSLTAARAYEQYF; cdr3_nt: TGTGCCAGCAGCTTAACGGCCGCCAGGGCCTACGAGCAGTACTTC
j_call: TRBJ2-7; v_call: TRBV12-5; d_call: -; clone_size: -; cdr3_aa: CASGWGTSSYEQYF; cdr3_nt: TGTGCTAGTGGGTGGGGGACCTCGTCTTACGAGCAGTACTTC
j_call: TRBJ1-6; v_call: TRBV10-3; d_call: -; clone_size: -; cdr3_aa: CAISEEGGSPLHF; cdr3_nt: TGTGCCATCAGTGAAGAGGGGGGTTCACCCCTCCACTTT
j_call: TRBJ1-1; v_call: TRBV19; d_call: TRBD1; clone_size: -; cdr3_aa: CASRPGQGNTEAFF; cdr3_nt: TGTGCCAGTAGACCCGGACAGGGGAACACTGAAGCTTTCTTT
j_call: TRBJ2-7; v_call: TRBV18; d_call: TRBD2; clone_size: -; cdr3_aa: CASSPSGLAGVYEQYF; cdr3_nt: TGTGCCAGCTCACCATCGGGACTAGCGGGAGTCTACGAGCAGTACTTC
j_call: TRBJ1-1; v_call: TRBV4-1; d_call: TRBD1; clone_size: -; cdr3_aa: CASSQDPTGRAFF; cdr3_nt: TGCGCCAGCAGCCAAGATCCGACAGGGAGAGCTTTCTTT
j_call: TRBJ2-7; v_call: TRBV5-1; d_call: TRBD2; clone_size: -; cdr3_aa: CASRSGTTDYEQYF; cdr3_nt: TGCGCCAGCAGGTCCGGGACTACCGACTACGAGCAGTACTTC
j_call: TRBJ1-5; v_call: TRBV25-1; d_call: -; clone_size: few; cdr3_aa: CASSESSGNQPQHF; cdr3_nt: TGTGCCAGCAGTGAATCATCAGGCAATCAGCCCCAGCATTTT
j_call: TRBJ1-1; v_call: TRBV4-1; d_call: TRBD1; clone_size: -; cdr3_aa: CASSHPRTGGETEAFF; cdr3_nt: TGCGCCAGCAGCCACCCTAGGACAGGGGGTGAGACTGAAGCTTTCTTT
j_call: TRBJ1-1; v_call: TRBV27; d_call: TRBD1; clone_size: -; cdr3_aa: CASSLRTGRGTEAFF; cdr3_nt: TGTGCCAGCAGTTTGCGGACAGGGAGGGGCACTGAAGCTTTCTTT
j_call: TRBJ2-1; v_call: TRBV27; d_call: -; clone_size: -; cdr3_aa: CASSLSMWERGNEQFF; cdr3_nt: TGTGCCAGCAGTTTATCTATGTGGGAAAGGGGCAATGAGCAGTTCTTC
j_call: TRBJ1-2; v_call: TRBV10-2; d_call: -; clone_size: few; cdr3_aa: CATRDGYGYTF; cdr3_nt: TGCGCCACCCGGGATGGGTATGGCTACACCTTC
j_call: TRBJ1-1; v_call: TRBV3-1/TRBV3-2; d_call: -; clone_size: -; cdr3_aa: CASSQEGDWTEAFF; cdr3_nt: TGTGCCAGCAGCCAAGAGGGGGATTGGACTGAAGCTTTCTTT
j_call: TRBJ2-2; v_call: TRBV3-1/TRBV3-2; d_call: -; clone_size: -; cdr3_aa: CASSQAWETWGELFF; cdr3_nt: TGTGCCAGCAGCCAAGCTTGGGAGACCTGGGGGGAGCTGTTTTTT
j_call: TRBJ2-6; v_call: TRBV6-4; d_call: -; clone_size: -; cdr3_aa: CASSDISGANVLTF; cdr3_nt: TGTGCCAGCAGTGACATCTCTGGGGCCAACGTCTTGACTTTC
j_call: TRBJ2-7; v_call: TRBV19; d_call: TRBD2; clone_size: -; cdr3_aa: CASSPASGPYEQYF; cdr3_nt: TGTGCCAGTAGTCCGGCTAGCGGTCCCTACGAGCAGTACTTC
j_call: TRBJ2-1; v_call: TRBV6-5; d_call: -; clone_size: -; cdr3_aa: CASSYALGGNEQFF; cdr3_nt: TGTGCCAGCAGTTACGCCCTAGGGGGCAATGAGCAGTTCTTC
j_call: TRBJ2-1; v_call: TRBV11-2; d_call: -; clone_size: once; cdr3_aa: CASSPLGQLNEQFF; cdr3_nt: TGTGCCAGCAGTCCCCTGGGGCAGCTCAATGAGCAGTTCTTC